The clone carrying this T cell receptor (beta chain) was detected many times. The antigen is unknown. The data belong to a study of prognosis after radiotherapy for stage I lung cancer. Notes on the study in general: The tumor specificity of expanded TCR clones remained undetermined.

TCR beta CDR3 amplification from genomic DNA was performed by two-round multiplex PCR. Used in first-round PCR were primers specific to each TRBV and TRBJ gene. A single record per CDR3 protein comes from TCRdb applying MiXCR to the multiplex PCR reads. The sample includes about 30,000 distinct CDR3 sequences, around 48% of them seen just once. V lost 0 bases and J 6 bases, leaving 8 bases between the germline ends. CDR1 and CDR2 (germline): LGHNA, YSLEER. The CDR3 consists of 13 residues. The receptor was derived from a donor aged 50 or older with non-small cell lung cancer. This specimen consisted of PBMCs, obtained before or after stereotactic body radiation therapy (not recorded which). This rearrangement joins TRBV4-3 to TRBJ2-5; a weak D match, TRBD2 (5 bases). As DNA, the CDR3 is TGCGCCAGCAGCCAAGATCAGCGGCAGACCCAGTACTTC. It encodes CASSQDQRQTQYF.